Listed below are T cell receptor beta chains from one sample, sequenced in a study of cytomegalovirus exposure and HLA in healthy donors. The repertoire was sequenced with immunoSEQ multiplex PCR; TCRdb's copy has only in-frame clones and lacks some. The sample lists some 70,000 clones, roughly four fifths occurring once. The source material was PBMCs. All receptors derive from a man over 45 in good health and CMV-seronegative. The CDR3 runs from the conserved cysteine through the conserved F or W. The order of the fields is J gene, D gene, clone size, V gene, CDR3 protein, CDR3 DNA. A D gene is named only where the DNA matches it firmly. Not all rows give a size; the values are once, few, many and, for expanded clones, a class.

j_call: TRBJ1-5; d_call: TRBD1; clone_size: -; v_call: TRBV6-1; cdr3_aa: CASSGTGEVWSNQPQHF; cdr3_nt: TGTGCCAGCAGTGGTACAGGGGAGGTCTGGAGCAATCAGCCCCAGCATTTT
j_call: TRBJ2-7; d_call: -; clone_size: -; v_call: TRBV11-2; cdr3_aa: CASSLGTPSTYF; cdr3_nt: TGTGCCAGCAGCTTAGGCACCCCTTCTACGTACTTC
j_call: TRBJ2-5; d_call: -; clone_size: -; v_call: TRBV12-5; cdr3_aa: CASGLGNYNKGQTQETQYF; cdr3_nt: TGTGCTAGTGGTTTGGGGAATTATAACAAAGGACAGACACAAGAGACCCAGTACTTC
j_call: TRBJ2-3; d_call: TRBD1; clone_size: few; v_call: TRBV5-1; cdr3_aa: CASSIWTGVATDTQYF; cdr3_nt: TGCGCCAGCAGCATTTGGACAGGGGTGGCCACAGATACGCAGTATTTT
j_call: TRBJ2-1; d_call: -; clone_size: -; v_call: TRBV4-2; cdr3_aa: CASSQDGQGPRLRQFF; cdr3_nt: TGTGCCAGCAGCCAAGATGGGCAGGGTCCTAGGCTGAGGCAGTTCTTC
j_call: TRBJ2-7; d_call: TRBD1; clone_size: -; v_call: TRBV4-3; cdr3_aa: CASSQGTGGSIYEQYF; cdr3_nt: TGCGCCAGCAGCCAAGGGACAGGGGGATCGATCTACGAGCAGTACTTC
j_call: TRBJ1-2; d_call: TRBD1; clone_size: -; v_call: TRBV28; cdr3_aa: CASSMTGNYGYTF; cdr3_nt: TGTGCCAGCAGTATGACAGGGAACTATGGCTACACCTTC
j_call: TRBJ2-5; d_call: -; clone_size: once; v_call: TRBV25-1; cdr3_aa: CASSRGQNQETQYF; cdr3_nt: TGTGCCAGCAGCCGTGGACAGAACCAAGAGACCCAGTACTTC
j_call: TRBJ1-5; d_call: TRBD1; clone_size: -; v_call: TRBV6-4; cdr3_aa: CASSQGQGSQPQHF; cdr3_nt: TGTGCCAGCAGCCAGGGACAGGGAAGTCAGCCCCAGCATTTT
j_call: TRBJ1-4; d_call: TRBD1; clone_size: -; v_call: TRBV9; cdr3_aa: CASSVSGEGAREKLFF; cdr3_nt: TGTGCCAGCAGCGTATCGGGCGAGGGGGCGAGGGAAAAACTGTTTTTT
j_call: TRBJ2-2; d_call: TRBD2; clone_size: -; v_call: TRBV5-1; cdr3_aa: CASSLGTSGRTSGELFF; cdr3_nt: TGCGCCAGCAGCCTCGGGACTAGCGGGCGTACTTCGGGGGAGCTGTTTTTT
j_call: TRBJ1-3; d_call: -; clone_size: -; v_call: TRBV4-3; cdr3_aa: CASSPDRSGNTIYF; cdr3_nt: TGCGCCAGCAGCCCCGACAGGTCTGGAAACACCATATATTTT
j_call: TRBJ1-1; d_call: TRBD1; clone_size: -; v_call: TRBV30; cdr3_aa: CAWQGARAEAFF; cdr3_nt: TGTGCCTGGCAGGGGGCGAGGGCTGAAGCTTTCTTT
j_call: TRBJ2-1; d_call: TRBD2; clone_size: -; v_call: TRBV4-2; cdr3_aa: CASSHHLAGNYNEQFF; cdr3_nt: TGTGCCAGCAGCCACCATCTAGCGGGAAACTACAATGAGCAGTTCTTC
j_call: TRBJ2-7; d_call: TRBD2; clone_size: -; v_call: TRBV27; cdr3_aa: CASSFLGSSGGGEQYF; cdr3_nt: TGTGCCAGCAGTTTTCTTGGGTCTAGCGGGGGAGGCGAGCAGTACTTC
j_call: TRBJ1-2; d_call: -; clone_size: -; v_call: TRBV6-5; cdr3_aa: CASTDSNYGYTF; cdr3_nt: TGTGCCAGCACGGACTCTAACTATGGCTACACCTTC
j_call: TRBJ1-2; d_call: -; clone_size: -; v_call: TRBV5-1; cdr3_aa: CASSLAQVTYGYTF; cdr3_nt: TGCGCCAGCAGCTTGGCGCAGGTCACCTATGGCTACACCTTC
j_call: TRBJ1-2; d_call: -; clone_size: once; v_call: TRBV19; cdr3_aa: CASSGQILGYGYTF; cdr3_nt: TGTGCCAGTAGCGGACAGATTCTCGGGTATGGCTACACCTTC
j_call: TRBJ2-1; d_call: TRBD2; clone_size: -; v_call: TRBV10-1; cdr3_aa: CASSPSGRAHEQFF; cdr3_nt: TGCGCCAGCAGTCCTAGCGGGAGGGCCCATGAGCAGTTCTTC
j_call: TRBJ2-1; d_call: TRBD2; clone_size: -; v_call: TRBV7-2; cdr3_aa: CASGDSGRAGNEQFF; cdr3_nt: TGTGCCAGCGGGGATAGCGGGAGGGCCGGCAATGAGCAGTTCTTC
j_call: TRBJ1-1; d_call: TRBD1; clone_size: -; v_call: TRBV5-1; cdr3_aa: CASSLRILGGDTEAFF; cdr3_nt: TGCGCCAGCAGCTTGAGAATTTTAGGGGGCGACACTGAAGCTTTCTTT
j_call: TRBJ1-2; d_call: TRBD1; clone_size: -; v_call: TRBV19; cdr3_aa: CASTPGTGKNYGYTF; cdr3_nt: TGTGCCAGTACCCCTGGGACAGGGAAAAACTATGGCTACACCTTC
j_call: TRBJ2-5; d_call: -; clone_size: -; v_call: TRBV5-1; cdr3_aa: CASSLVRGQETQYF; cdr3_nt: TGCGCCAGCAGCTTGGTGCGGGGCCAAGAGACCCAGTACTTC
j_call: TRBJ2-1; d_call: TRBD2; clone_size: -; v_call: TRBV2; cdr3_aa: CASRPGLAPRGTIREQFF; cdr3_nt: TGTGCCAGCAGACCGGGACTAGCGCCGCGGGGGACAATTCGTGAGCAGTTCTTC
j_call: TRBJ1-2; d_call: TRBD1; clone_size: -; v_call: TRBV5-1; cdr3_aa: CASSLDGQGNTGYTF; cdr3_nt: TGCGCCAGCAGCTTGGATGGACAGGGAAATACGGGCTACACCTTC
j_call: TRBJ2-6; d_call: TRBD2; clone_size: medium-sized; v_call: TRBV11-2; cdr3_aa: CASSLGRTSGRVGANVLTF; cdr3_nt: TGTGCCAGCAGCTTAGGAAGGACTAGCGGGAGGGTTGGGGCCAACGTCCTGACTTTC
j_call: TRBJ1-1; d_call: -; clone_size: -; v_call: TRBV14; cdr3_aa: CASSQGLAGARTEAFF; cdr3_nt: TGTGCCAGCAGCCAAGGATTGGCGGGGGCGAGGACTGAAGCTTTCTTT
j_call: TRBJ2-7; d_call: -; clone_size: -; v_call: TRBV5-1; cdr3_aa: CAGSSQGTYEQYF; cdr3_nt: TGCGCCGGCAGTTCACAGGGAACCTACGAGCAGTACTTC
j_call: TRBJ2-2; d_call: -; clone_size: -; v_call: TRBV23-1; cdr3_aa: CASRTPVKGAGELFF; cdr3_nt: TGCGCCAGCAGGACCCCGGTAAAGGGGGCCGGGGAGCTGTTTTTT
j_call: TRBJ2-1; d_call: -; clone_size: -; v_call: TRBV5-1; cdr3_aa: CASSHGGGNNEQFF; cdr3_nt: TGCGCCAGCAGCCACGGGGGTGGGAATAATGAGCAGTTCTTC
j_call: TRBJ2-7; d_call: -; clone_size: once; v_call: TRBV27; cdr3_aa: CASSRGQAPRYF; cdr3_nt: TGTGCCAGCAGCCGTGGGCAGGCCCCTCGGTACTTC
j_call: TRBJ2-3; d_call: TRBD2; clone_size: -; v_call: TRBV5-1; cdr3_aa: CASSSAGGLTDTQYF; cdr3_nt: TGCGCCAGCAGCTCCGCGGGGGGGCTCACAGATACGCAGTATTTT
j_call: TRBJ1-6; d_call: TRBD1; clone_size: -; v_call: TRBV28; cdr3_aa: CASKTGGSLGYNSPLHF; cdr3_nt: TGTGCCAGTAAGACAGGGGGCTCACTGGGCTATAATTCACCCCTCCACTTT
j_call: TRBJ1-1; d_call: -; clone_size: -; v_call: TRBV5-8; cdr3_aa: CASRYGGQYHTEAFF; cdr3_nt: TGTGCCAGCCGATATGGAGGGCAGTACCACACTGAAGCTTTCTTT
j_call: TRBJ2-5; d_call: -; clone_size: -; v_call: TRBV9; cdr3_aa: CASSQAVGAETQYF; cdr3_nt: TGTGCCAGCAGCCAGGCGGTGGGGGCTGAGACCCAGTACTTC
j_call: TRBJ1-5; d_call: -; clone_size: -; v_call: TRBV6-5; cdr3_aa: CASSYTEGNQPQHF; cdr3_nt: TGTGCCAGCAGTTACACGGAGGGCAATCAGCCCCAGCATTTT
j_call: TRBJ1-5; d_call: -; clone_size: -; v_call: TRBV13; cdr3_aa: CASSLSPVQPQHF; cdr3_nt: TGTGCCAGCAGCTTATCCCCGGTACAGCCCCAGCATTTT
j_call: TRBJ1-2; d_call: TRBD1; clone_size: -; v_call: TRBV4-1; cdr3_aa: CASSRFTGTAFNYGYTF; cdr3_nt: TGCGCCAGCAGCCGCTTTACCGGGACAGCCTTTAACTATGGCTACACCTTC
j_call: TRBJ2-3; d_call: -; clone_size: few; v_call: TRBV9; cdr3_aa: CASSDYSTDTQYF; cdr3_nt: TGTGCCAGCAGCGACTACTCGACAGATACGCAGTATTTT
j_call: TRBJ2-3; d_call: TRBD1; clone_size: -; v_call: TRBV7-2; cdr3_aa: CASSTRDRGYF; cdr3_nt: TGTGCCAGCAGCACCCGGGACAGGGGATATTTT
j_call: TRBJ2-1; d_call: -; clone_size: -; v_call: TRBV6-5; cdr3_aa: CASSKPVRGGNEQFF; cdr3_nt: TGTGCCAGCAGTAAACCAGTCAGGGGCGGGAATGAGCAGTTCTTC
j_call: TRBJ2-1; d_call: -; clone_size: -; v_call: TRBV7-9; cdr3_aa: CASSSRTFLWFF; cdr3_nt: TGTGCCAGCAGCTCGCGAACTTTTTTATGGTTCTTC
j_call: TRBJ2-7; d_call: -; clone_size: -; v_call: TRBV7-6; cdr3_aa: CASSLKKGSMGGEQYF; cdr3_nt: TGTGCCAGCAGCTTAAAGAAAGGGAGTATGGGGGGAGAGCAGTACTTC
j_call: TRBJ2-2; d_call: -; clone_size: -; v_call: TRBV14; cdr3_aa: CASSQVVGPGELFF; cdr3_nt: TGTGCCAGCAGCCAAGTTGTGGGGCCCGGGGAGCTGTTTTTT
j_call: TRBJ2-7; d_call: -; clone_size: -; v_call: TRBV29-1; cdr3_aa: CSVRSSYEQYF; cdr3_nt: TGCAGCGTTCGGAGCTCCTACGAGCAGTACTTC
j_call: TRBJ2-7; d_call: -; clone_size: -; v_call: TRBV5-1; cdr3_aa: CASSTGLVSYEQYF; cdr3_nt: TGCGCCAGCAGCACCGGACTGGTCTCCTACGAGCAGTACTTC
j_call: TRBJ2-1; d_call: TRBD2; clone_size: -; v_call: TRBV28; cdr3_aa: CASSSPGTSISNEQFF; cdr3_nt: TGTGCCAGCAGTTCACCCGGGACTAGCATATCGAATGAGCAGTTCTTC
j_call: TRBJ1-4; d_call: -; clone_size: once; v_call: TRBV2; cdr3_aa: CASSDPEAGKKEKLFF; cdr3_nt: TGTGCCAGCAGTGACCCCGAGGCAGGGAAAAAAGAAAAACTGTTTTTT
j_call: TRBJ1-2; d_call: -; clone_size: -; v_call: TRBV6-5; cdr3_aa: CASRWTTNTNGYTF; cdr3_nt: TGTGCCAGCAGATGGACAACCAATACTAATGGCTACACCTTC
j_call: TRBJ2-1; d_call: -; clone_size: -; v_call: TRBV6-6; cdr3_aa: CASRGQSSYNEQFF; cdr3_nt: TGTGCCAGCAGAGGACAGAGCTCCTACAATGAGCAGTTCTTC
j_call: TRBJ1-4; d_call: TRBD1; clone_size: -; v_call: TRBV30; cdr3_aa: CAWTRDSEKLFF; cdr3_nt: TGTGCCTGGACTAGGGACAGTGAAAAACTGTTTTTT
j_call: TRBJ1-5; d_call: TRBD1; clone_size: -; v_call: TRBV28; cdr3_aa: CASSLPGTGGLSQPQHF; cdr3_nt: TGTGCCAGCAGTCTTCCCGGGACAGGGGGCTTGAGTCAGCCCCAGCATTTT
j_call: TRBJ2-1; d_call: -; clone_size: -; v_call: TRBV28; cdr3_aa: CASTGYNEQFF; cdr3_nt: TGTGCCAGCACGGGCTACAATGAGCAGTTCTTC
j_call: TRBJ1-6; d_call: -; clone_size: once; v_call: TRBV4-3; cdr3_aa: CASSQREGSPLHF; cdr3_nt: TGCGCCAGCAGCCAAAGAGAGGGATCACCCCTCCACTTT
j_call: TRBJ1-1; d_call: TRBD1; clone_size: -; v_call: TRBV18; cdr3_aa: CASSPVQGVDTEAFF; cdr3_nt: TGTGCCAGCTCACCGGTACAGGGGGTCGACACTGAAGCTTTCTTT